This TCR beta chain was observed in a study of blood T cell repertoires in COVID-19. Study in general: There were acute and convalescent COVID-19 samples, and they came from the United States, Italy and Spain. Nucleic acid was either cDNA or gDNA, and it came from T cells, B-cell-depleted T cells, or PBMCs.

This CDR3 has 15 amino acids. The germline V gene has CDR1 SEHNR and CDR2 FQNEAQ (reference sequence). The V end was cut by 2 bases, the J end by 4 bases, with 12 bases between. Source study methods: Scientists estimated how many nucleated cells there were by amplifying reference gene primers. TCRdb's copy holds only in-frame clones and misses some; the assay was immunoSEQ multiplex PCR. V and J calls plus clone size are reproduced from that table; the DNA served to infer D and trimming. The table has 55,000 to 75,000 clones, more than 75% seen once; the top ten hold 3.5% to 5%. The chain couples TRBV7-9 to TRBJ2-1; possibly TRBD2 for D (6 bases). This receptor was obtained from a human donor in a cohort sampled during active COVID-19. The sequencing input was peripheral blood. The CDR3 loop is CASSLRDLEYNEQFF. Written as DNA, the CDR3 is TGTGCCAGCAGCTTAAGGGACTTGGAATACAATGAGCAGTTCTTC.